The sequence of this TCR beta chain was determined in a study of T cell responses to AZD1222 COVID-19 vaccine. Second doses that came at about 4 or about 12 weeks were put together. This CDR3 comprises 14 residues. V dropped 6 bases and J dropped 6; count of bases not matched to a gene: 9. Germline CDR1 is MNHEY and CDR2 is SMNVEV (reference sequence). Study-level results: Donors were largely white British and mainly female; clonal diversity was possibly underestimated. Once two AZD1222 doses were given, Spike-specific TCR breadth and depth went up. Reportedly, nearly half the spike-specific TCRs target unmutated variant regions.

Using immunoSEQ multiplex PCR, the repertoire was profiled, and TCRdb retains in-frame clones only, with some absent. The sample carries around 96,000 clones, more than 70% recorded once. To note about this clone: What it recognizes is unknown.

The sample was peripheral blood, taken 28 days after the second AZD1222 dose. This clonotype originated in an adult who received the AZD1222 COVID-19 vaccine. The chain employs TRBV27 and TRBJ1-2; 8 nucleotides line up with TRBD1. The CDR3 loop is CASSFGQGLNGYTF. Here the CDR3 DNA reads TGTGCCAGCAGCTTCGGACAGGGATTGAATGGCTACACCTTC.